Shown below are 32 T cell receptor beta chains from a single sample sequenced in a study of blood T cell repertoires in COVID-19. Data came from immunoSEQ multiplex PCR; TCRdb stores just in-frame clones and leaves some out. Found here are about 100,000 clones, roughly 79% of them singletons; the top ten hold about 12%. Source material: peripheral blood. The receptors shown here come from a woman aged 65 to 85 with acute or convalescent COVID-19.

The chain couples TRBV27 to TRBJ2-2; tentative D call: TRBD1 (7 bases). V was clipped by 2 bases and J by 5 bases, with 15 bases between them. Per the germline V gene, CDR1 is MNHEY and CDR2 is SMNVEV (reference sequence). There are 16 residues in the CDR3. The chain's CDR3 is CASSLRAAGGTGELFF. In DNA form, the CDR3 reads TGTGCCAGCAGTTTAAGGGCGGCAGGGGGGACCGGGGAGCTGTTTTTT.

Only one count was recorded for this clone. The rearrangement uses TRBV2 and TRBJ2-1, with 8 bases identical to TRBD2. The junction had 9 bases not matched to a gene; V was cut back by 7 bases and J by 7 bases. There are 14 residues in the CDR3. Per the germline V gene, CDR1 is SNHLY and CDR2 is FYNNEI. The CDR3 protein is CASNGGGRWNEQFF. Written as DNA, the CDR3 is TGTGCCAGCAACGGGGGGGGCCGGTGGAATGAGCAGTTCTTC. The full variable domain, its missing parts supplied by reference TRBV2 and TRBJ2-1, is EPEVTQTPSHQVTQMGQEVILRCVPISNHLYFYWYRQILGQKVEFLVSFYNNEISEKSEIFDDQFSVERPDGSNFTLKIRSTKLEDSAMYFCASNGGGRWNEQFFGPGTRLTVL.

J is TRBJ1-1 and V is TRBV7-9; the D gene is possibly TRBD1 (5 bases). V was shortened by 2 bases and J by 4 bases, with 14 bases between the two germline ends. The CDR3 is 15 residues long. CDR1 and CDR2 (germline): SEHNR, FQNEAQ (reference sequence). The CDR3 DNA is TGTGCCAGCAGCTTAATTAGGGGCGGTTCCACTGAAGCTTTCTTT. Translated: CASSLIRGGSTEAFF.

The chain carries TRBV10-3 and TRBJ2-7; 7 bases align to TRBD1. The V gene end was trimmed by 4 bases and the J gene end by 4 bases; junction bases not matched to a gene: 10. There are 15 residues in the CDR3. Germline loops: CDR1 ENHRY, CDR2 SYGVKD. The CDR3 sequence: CAISAPGQVKYEQYF. The CDR3 DNA follows: TGTGCCATCAGTGCCCCCGGACAGGTTAAGTACGAGCAGTACTTC.

The chain carries TRBV6-5 and TRBJ1-5; tentative D call: TRBD1 (5 bases). Trimming removed 11 bases at V and 2 bases at J, with 13 bases between. This CDR3 comprises 13 residues. The V gene's germline CDR1 is MNHEY and CDR2 SVGAGI. In DNA, the CDR3 is TGTGCCTCCGGGGGGATAGGCAATCAGCCCCAGCATTTT. Encoded protein: CASGGIGNQPQHF.

This CDR3 reads CASSPIPPGQGGLRTEAFF. The CDR3 bases are TGTGCCAGCAGTCCCATACCCCCGGGACAGGGGGGACTCCGGACTGAAGCTTTCTTT. V is TRBV6-6 and J is TRBJ1-1, with 11 bases matching TRBD1. Germline lookup yields CDR1 MNHNY and CDR2 SVGAGI (reference sequence). This CDR3 contains 19 residues. With 5 bases clipped from V and 5 bases from J, the junction kept 19 bases outside the gene matches.

CDR3 in amino acids: CASSGGASPLHF. As DNA, the CDR3 is TGTGCCAGTAGTGGGGGGGCCTCACCCCTCCACTTT. This chain connects TRBV19 to TRBJ1-6, with a tentative D call TRBD1 (6 bases). V was shortened by 5 bases and J by 10 bases, with 9 bases between the two germline ends. The CDR3 contains 12 residues. The V gene's germline CDR1 is LNHDA and CDR2 SQIVND (reference sequence). Full variable domain (outside the CDR3, taken from reference TRBV19 and TRBJ1-6): DGGITQSPKYLFRKEGQNVTLSCEQNLNHDAMYWYRQDPGQGLRLIYYSQIVNDFQKGDIAEGYSVSREKKESFPLTVTSAQKNPTAFYLCASSGGASPLHFGNGTRLTVT.

This chain links TRBV7-8 with TRBJ2-2; TRBD2 might be the D (6 bases). The length of the CDR3 is 16 residues. Looked up from germline, CDR1 is SGHVS and CDR2 is FQNEAQ. Deletions cut 5 bases from V and 4 bases from J, with 17 bases between. Here the CDR3 reads CASSPFERAGTGELFF. The CDR3 DNA follows: TGTGCCAGCAGCCCGTTCGAGCGGGCGGGCACCGGGGAGCTGTTTTTT.

The V and J genes are TRBV4-1 and TRBJ2-3, with 8 bases lining up with TRBD1. This CDR3 contains 18 residues. The germline gives CDR1 MGHRA, CDR2 YSYEKL. After removal of 0 bases from V and 2 bases from J, the junction contained 10 bases not matched to a gene. DNA for the CDR3: TGCGCCAGCAGCCAAGATGGTCCCCGGACAGGGAACACAGATACGCAGTATTTT. This codes for CASSQDGPRTGNTDTQYF.

This chain links TRBV10-3 with TRBJ2-3; 14 nucleotides line up with TRBD2. Germline values: CDR1 ENHRY, CDR2 SYGVKD. The CDR3 spans 19 residues. J lost 2 bases, V lost 6 bases, and 13 bases had no gene match. The CDR3: CAISDGTSGGSRYTDTQYF. CDR3 in DNA: TGTGCCATCAGCGACGGGACTAGCGGGGGTAGCCGATACACAGATACGCAGTATTTT.

The chain recombines TRBV5-6 with TRBJ2-3; a possible D gene is TRBD1 (6 bases). V was shortened by 2 bases and J by 0 bases, with 13 bases between the two germline ends. Germline V gene data show CDR1 as SGHDT and CDR2 as YYEEEE. The CDR3 loop spans 16 amino acids. In DNA form, the CDR3 reads TGTGCCAGCAGCTTTCAGACAGGAGCTAGCACAGATACGCAGTATTTT. It codes for CASSFQTGASTDTQYF.

J is TRBJ2-1 and V is TRBV5-5; D is perhaps TRBD1 (6 bases). V was pared by 3 bases and J by 9 bases, with 13 bases between. This CDR3 spans 13 amino acids. Germline-derived CDR1 and CDR2 are SGHKS and YYEKEE (reference sequence). CDR3 residues: CASSWTDLTEQFF. CDR3 bases: TGTGCCAGCAGCTGGACAGACCTTACTGAGCAGTTCTTC.

The chain recombines TRBV27 with TRBJ1-5; tentative D call: TRBD1 (5 bases). Germline V gene lookup returns CDR1 MNHEY and CDR2 SMNVEV (reference sequence). V lost 3 bases to trimming and J lost 1 base, with 10 bases between them. The CDR3 sequence is 15 residues long. The chain's CDR3 is CASSFGGGSNQPQHF. CDR3 coding DNA: TGTGCCAGCAGTTTCGGTGGGGGGAGCAATCAGCCCCAGCATTTT.

The chain combines TRBV3-1 (or the pseudogene TRBV3-2) with TRBJ1-4; TRBD1 agrees at 8 bases. V lost 3 bases and J lost 6; bases outside the gene matches: 6. Germline loops: CDR1 LGHDT, CDR2 YNNKEL (reference sequence). The CDR3 is 15 amino acids. In DNA, the CDR3 is TGTGCCAGCAGCCACAGACAGGGGATCGATGAAAAACTGTTTTTT. Protein: CASSHRQGIDEKLFF.

The genes are TRBV5-4 and TRBJ1-5; 12 bases line up with TRBD1. The V and J ends lost 2 bases and 2 bases, in that order; junction bases with no gene match: 5. The V gene's germline CDR1 is SGHNT and CDR2 YYREEE (reference sequence). The CDR3 is 17 residues long. CDR3 loop: CASSFGDRGPGNQPQHF. DNA for the CDR3: TGTGCCAGCAGCTTTGGGGACAGGGGGCCTGGCAATCAGCCCCAGCATTTT.

The J gene is TRBJ2-7, the V gene TRBV11-3; a weak D match, TRBD1 (6 bases). CDR1 and CDR2 from the germline V gene are SGHNT and YENEEA. The length of the CDR3 is 14 residues. Trimming stripped 6 bases from V and 0 bases from J, with 12 bases between. The CDR3 DNA follows: TGTGCCAGCAGAACTCAGGACAGCTCCTACGAGCAGTACTTC. Residues: CASRTQDSSYEQYF.

V usage is TRBV29-1 and J usage is TRBJ2-2; perhaps TRBD2 as D (7 bases). The CDR3 covers 13 residues. Germline-derived CDR1 and CDR2 are SQVTM and ANQGSEA. Trimming cost V 6 bases and J 6 bases, with 14 bases left between them. CDR3 residues: CSVAGAPPGELFF. The CDR3 coding sequence is TGCAGCGTGGCGGGGGCCCCCCCCGGGGAGCTGTTTTTT.

Only a few counts were recorded for this clone. V is TRBV7-2 and J is TRBJ1-1; D call uncertain. The CDR3 consists of 14 residues. Germline CDR1 SGHTA, CDR2 FQGNSA. Trimming took off 2 bases at V and 0 bases at J, with 7 bases between the two ends. CDR3 coding DNA: TGTGCCAGCAGCTTATCTTACATGAACACTGAAGCTTTCTTT. The encoded protein is CASSLSYMNTEAFF.

This sequence joins TRBV18 and TRBJ1-2; 7 nucleotides agree with TRBD1. This CDR3 has 15 amino acids. Trimming at V came to 3 bases and at J to 0 bases, leaving 4 bases not matched to a gene. The germline V gene encodes CDR1 KGHSH and CDR2 LQKENI. As DNA, the CDR3 is TGTGCCAGCTCACCCCAGGGACAGTCTAACTATGGCTACACCTTC. Its translation is CASSPQGQSNYGYTF. Variable domain in full (rest from reference TRBV18 and TRBJ1-2): NAGVMQNPRHLVRRRGQEARLRCSPMKGHSHVYWYRQLPEEGLKFMVYLQKENIIDESGMPKERFSAEFPKEGPSILRIQQVVRGDSAAYFCASSPQGQSNYGYTFGSGTRLTVV.

CDR3 sequence reads: CSATVNTEAFF. CDR3 bases: TGCAGTGCTACAGTGAACACTGAAGCTTTCTTT. The J gene is TRBJ1-1, the V gene TRBV20-1; D unclear. This CDR3 spans 11 amino acids. Trimming cost V 4 bases and J 0 bases, with 3 bases left between them. In germline, CDR1 is DFQATT, CDR2 SNEGSKA (reference sequence).

This chain uses TRBV5-8 with TRBJ1-2; D is perhaps TRBD1 (6 bases). V lost 2 bases and J lost 2, with 7 bases in between. Germline V lookup: CDR1 SGHTS, CDR2 YDEGEE. The CDR3 has 13 residues. The CDR3 here is CASSLGQNYGYTF. CDR3 nucleotide sequence: TGTGCCAGCAGCTTAGGACAGAACTATGGCTACACCTTC.

This clone was picked up many times. The chain recombines TRBV3-1 (or the pseudogene TRBV3-2) with TRBJ1-2, with 8 positions matching TRBD1. Germline-derived CDR1 and CDR2 are LGHDT and YNNKEL (reference sequence). Trimming took 0 bases from V and 6 from J; bases not matched to a gene: 6. The CDR3 covers 15 residues. The CDR3 spells CASSQDPRGRDGYTF. Here the CDR3 DNA reads TGTGCCAGCAGCCAAGATCCCAGGGGGCGAGATGGCTACACCTTC.

This sequence joins TRBV19 and TRBJ1-1; D may be TRBD1 (5 bases). Between the trimmed V and J ends, which lost 7 bases and 7 bases, there was a span of 16 bases. The germline V gene has CDR1 LNHDA and CDR2 SQIVND (reference sequence). CDR3 length: 13 amino acids. Here the CDR3 reads CASTRRAGGEAFF. As DNA, the CDR3 is TGTGCCAGTACGCGGAGGGCGGGGGGTGAAGCTTTCTTT.

The chain has TRBV25-1 and TRBJ1-4, with a possible D match to TRBD1 (6 bases). CDR3 length equals 12 residues. Trimming stripped 3 bases from V and 7 bases from J, with 6 bases between. Germline V lookup: CDR1 MGHDK, CDR2 SYGVNS. CDR3 DNA sequence: TGTGCCAGCAGTGACAGGGGTGAAAAACTGTTTTTT. This translates into CASSDRGEKLFF.

This chain joins TRBV6-4 and TRBJ1-4; D unresolved. The CDR3 sequence is 13 residues long. From germline, CDR1 is MRHNA and CDR2 SNTAGT. V was cut by 5 bases and J by 8 bases, with 12 bases left in between. As DNA, the CDR3 is TGTGCCAGCAGTCGGCAGGAGGGCGAAAAACTGTTTTTT. Its protein is CASSRQEGEKLFF.

This clone has only one observation. This chain uses TRBV3-1 (or the pseudogene TRBV3-2) with TRBJ1-2, with D tentatively TRBD1 (5 bases). Per germline, CDR1 LGHDT and CDR2 YNNKEL (reference sequence). The CDR3 totals 14 residues. V shed 5 bases and J shed 1 base, with 11 bases lying between them. The CDR3 protein is CASSVSDINYGYTF. Here the CDR3 DNA reads TGTGCCAGCAGCGTATCGGACATTAACTATGGCTACACCTTC.

The genes are TRBV12-3 or TRBV12-4 and TRBJ1-3; D remains ambiguous. V was pared by 6 bases and J by 0 bases, with 3 bases between. The CDR3 length is 12 residues. The CDR3, as DNA: TGTGCCAGCAGCAACTCTGGAAACACCATATATTTT. As protein: CASSNSGNTIYF.

In its sample, this clone was seen a few times. The rearrangement links TRBV5-1 to TRBJ1-2; D not resolved. V was clipped by 6 bases and J by 1 base, with 10 bases between them. This CDR3 region has 13 residues. Germline-derived CDR1 and CDR2 are SGHRS and YFSETQ. CDR3 protein: CASTPESNYGYTF. In nucleotides, the CDR3 is TGCGCCAGCACCCCGGAGAGTAACTATGGCTACACCTTC.

The rearrangement links TRBV7-6 to TRBJ2-7, with TRBD1 matching over 8 bases. CDR3 length equals 14 residues. Germline CDR1 and CDR2: SGHVS and FNYEAQ. V was clipped by 8 bases and J by 5 bases; unmatched bases: 11. CDR3 bases: TGTGCCAGCTCGAATTCAGGGGGCGCGGACGAGCAGTACTTC. Translating gives CASSNSGGADEQYF.

The V and J genes are TRBV4-2 and TRBJ2-7, with 12 bases fitting TRBD2. The germline V gene has CDR1 LGHNA and CDR2 YNFKEQ. The CDR3 totals 15 residues. The CDR3 reads CASSQDQASGGALKV. In DNA form, the CDR3 reads TGTGCCAGCAGCCAAGATCAGGCTAGCGGGGGGGCTTTAAAAGTC.

This rearrangement joins TRBV6-2 or TRBV6-3 to TRBJ2-5, with 8 bases fitting TRBD2. Germline V gene data show CDR1 as MNHEY and CDR2 as SVGEGT. This CDR3 comprises 17 residues. J was trimmed by 3 bases and V by 2 bases; bases with no gene match: 11. The CDR3 protein is CASSYVFGGGNKETQYF. The CDR3 DNA sequence: TGTGCCAGCAGTTACGTATTCGGCGGGGGGAATAAAGAGACCCAGTACTTC.

This clone showed up just once. The rearrangement joins TRBV14 to TRBJ2-1, with 7 nucleotides matching TRBD1. In germline, CDR1 is SGHDN, CDR2 FVKESK. The CDR3 runs 15 residues. With 5 bases clipped from V and 4 bases from J, the junction kept 8 bases outside the gene matches. CDR3 nucleotides: TGTGCCAGCAGCGAAAGGGACAGCCTATACAATGAGCAGTTCTTC. Its translation: CASSERDSLYNEQFF.